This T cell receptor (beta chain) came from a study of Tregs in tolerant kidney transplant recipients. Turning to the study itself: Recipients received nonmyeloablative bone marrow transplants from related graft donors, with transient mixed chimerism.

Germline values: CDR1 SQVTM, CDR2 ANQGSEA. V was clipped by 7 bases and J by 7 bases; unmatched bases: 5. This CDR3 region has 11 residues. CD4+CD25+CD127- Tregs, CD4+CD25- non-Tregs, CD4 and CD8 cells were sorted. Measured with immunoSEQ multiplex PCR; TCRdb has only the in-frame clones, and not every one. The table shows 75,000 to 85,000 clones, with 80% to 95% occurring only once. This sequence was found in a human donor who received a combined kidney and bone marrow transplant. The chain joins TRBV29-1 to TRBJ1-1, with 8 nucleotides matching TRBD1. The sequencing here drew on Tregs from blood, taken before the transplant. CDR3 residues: CSGRTGFEAFF. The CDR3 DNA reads TGCAGCGGTAGGACAGGGTTTGAAGCTTTCTTT. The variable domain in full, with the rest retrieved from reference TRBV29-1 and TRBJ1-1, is SAVISQKPSRDICQRGTSLTIQCQVDSQVTMMFWYRQQPGQSLTLIATANQGSEATYESGFVIDKFPISRPNLTFSTLTVSNMSPEDSSIYLCSGRTGFEAFFGQGTRLTVV.